Sequencing of this TCR beta chain was carried out in a study of healthy donors' naive CD4 and CD8 T cells. Notes on the study in general: Homeostatic proliferation of naive T cells was not examined as a bias source.

This clonotype has a single count. Its matching antigen is unknown. Starting from 500 ng of total RNA, TCR libraries were made with linear amplification. From the reads, TCRdb called clonotypes with MiXCR, one entry per CDR3 protein. The repertoire consists of approximately 200,000 distinct CDR3 sequences, with about 70% occurring once and the leading ten covering roughly 2.4%. J gave up 3 bases and V 4 bases, and 3 bases lay outside the gene matches. Germline CDR1 reads SQVTM; CDR2 reads ANQGSEA. This CDR3 is built from 13 residues. Sequences were obtained from naive CD4+ and CD8+ T cells sorted from blood, pooled from several donors. This chain connects TRBV29-1 to TRBJ2-1; the match to TRBD1 covers 7 bases. This clonotype was obtained from a pool of human donors in good health; the sample pools cells from several healthy donors. The CDR3: CSVVGTVYNEQFF. The CDR3 DNA follows: TGCAGCGTTGTTGGGACAGTCTACAATGAGCAGTTCTTC.